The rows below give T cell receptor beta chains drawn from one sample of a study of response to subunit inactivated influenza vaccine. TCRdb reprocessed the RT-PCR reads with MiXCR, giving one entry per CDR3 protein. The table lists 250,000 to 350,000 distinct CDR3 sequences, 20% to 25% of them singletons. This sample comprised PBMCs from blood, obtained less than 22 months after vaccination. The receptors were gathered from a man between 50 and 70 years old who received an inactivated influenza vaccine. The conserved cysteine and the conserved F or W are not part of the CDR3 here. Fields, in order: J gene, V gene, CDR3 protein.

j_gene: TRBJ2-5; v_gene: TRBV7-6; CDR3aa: ASSLSVVETQY
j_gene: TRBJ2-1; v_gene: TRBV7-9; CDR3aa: ASSLPRDRGRYNEQF
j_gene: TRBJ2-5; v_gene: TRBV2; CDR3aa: ASSEGFVETQY
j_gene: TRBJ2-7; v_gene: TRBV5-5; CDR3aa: ASSGPHSGRYEQY
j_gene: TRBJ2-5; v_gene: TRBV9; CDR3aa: ASSETGWGETQY
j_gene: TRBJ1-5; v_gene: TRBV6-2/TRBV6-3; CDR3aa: ASSYPENNQPQH
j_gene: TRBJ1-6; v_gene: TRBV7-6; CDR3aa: ASSPGTGSYNSPLH
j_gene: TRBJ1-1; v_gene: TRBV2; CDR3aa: ASSQDRGNTEAF
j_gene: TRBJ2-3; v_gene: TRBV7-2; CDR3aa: ASSSGQHTDTQY
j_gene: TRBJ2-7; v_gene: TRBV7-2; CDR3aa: ASSLVGTGHDEQY
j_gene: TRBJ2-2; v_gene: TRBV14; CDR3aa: ASSQGLRGELF
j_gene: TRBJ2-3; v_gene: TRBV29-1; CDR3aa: SVEAGYGTDTQY
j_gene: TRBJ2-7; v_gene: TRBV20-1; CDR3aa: SASQRGGYEQY
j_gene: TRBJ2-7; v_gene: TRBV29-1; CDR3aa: SVVIYEQY
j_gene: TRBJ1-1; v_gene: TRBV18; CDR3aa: ASSPVRGYTEAF
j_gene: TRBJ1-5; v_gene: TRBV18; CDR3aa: ASSSRRGNQPQH